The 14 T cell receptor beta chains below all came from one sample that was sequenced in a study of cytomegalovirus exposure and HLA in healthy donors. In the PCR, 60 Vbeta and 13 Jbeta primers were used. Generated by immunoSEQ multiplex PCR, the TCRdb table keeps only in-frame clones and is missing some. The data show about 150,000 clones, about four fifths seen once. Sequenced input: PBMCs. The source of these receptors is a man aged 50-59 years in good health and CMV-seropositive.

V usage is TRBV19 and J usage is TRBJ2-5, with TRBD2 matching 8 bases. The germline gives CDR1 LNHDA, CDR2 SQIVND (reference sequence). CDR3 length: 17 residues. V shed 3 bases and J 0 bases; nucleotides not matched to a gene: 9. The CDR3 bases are TGTGCCAGTAGTATCGGAGCCTTCGGGGGGGACCAAGAGACCCAGTACTTC. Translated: CASSIGAFGGDQETQYF.

The CDR3 protein is CASSFDRAYGYTF. Here the CDR3 DNA reads TGTGCCAGCAGTTTCGACAGGGCCTATGGCTACACCTTC. The chain couples TRBV28 to TRBJ1-2; 7 nucleotides align to TRBD1. Germline lookup yields CDR1 MDHEN and CDR2 SYDVKM. The CDR3 is 13 residues long. V dropped 3 bases and J dropped 4; count of bases not matched to a gene: 2.

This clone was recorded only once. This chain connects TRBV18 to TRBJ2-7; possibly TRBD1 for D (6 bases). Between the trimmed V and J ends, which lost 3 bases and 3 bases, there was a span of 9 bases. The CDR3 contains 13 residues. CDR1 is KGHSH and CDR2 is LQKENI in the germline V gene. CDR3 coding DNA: TGTGCCAGCTCACCGGGGACACGCTACGAGCAGTACTTC. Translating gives CASSPGTRYEQYF.

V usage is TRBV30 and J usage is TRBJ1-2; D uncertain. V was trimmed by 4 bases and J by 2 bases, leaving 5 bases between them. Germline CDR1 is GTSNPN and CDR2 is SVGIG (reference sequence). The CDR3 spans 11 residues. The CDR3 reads CAWNPNYGYTF. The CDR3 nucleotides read TGTGCCTGGAATCCAAACTATGGCTACACCTTC.

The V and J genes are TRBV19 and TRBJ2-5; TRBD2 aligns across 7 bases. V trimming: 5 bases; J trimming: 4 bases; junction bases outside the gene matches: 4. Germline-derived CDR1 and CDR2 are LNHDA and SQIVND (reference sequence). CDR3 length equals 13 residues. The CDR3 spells CASSAGRRETQYF. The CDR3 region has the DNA TGTGCCAGTAGTGCCGGGAGGAGAGAGACCCAGTACTTC.

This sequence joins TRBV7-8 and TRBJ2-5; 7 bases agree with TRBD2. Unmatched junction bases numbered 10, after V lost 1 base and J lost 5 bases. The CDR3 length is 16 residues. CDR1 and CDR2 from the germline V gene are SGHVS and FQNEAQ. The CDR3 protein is CASSLVVSAGVETQYF. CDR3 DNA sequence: TGTGCCAGCAGCTTAGTTGTCAGTGCGGGAGTGGAGACCCAGTACTTC.

DNA of the CDR3: TGTGCCAGCAGTGAAGGAGGCACGGACTATGGCTACACCTTC. Encoded protein: CASSEGGTDYGYTF. The chain combines TRBV6-5 with TRBJ1-2; D remains ambiguous. Germline CDR1 reads MNHEY; CDR2 reads SVGAGI. Between the trimmed V and J ends, which lost 5 bases and 3 bases, there was a span of 13 bases. CDR3 length equals 14 residues.

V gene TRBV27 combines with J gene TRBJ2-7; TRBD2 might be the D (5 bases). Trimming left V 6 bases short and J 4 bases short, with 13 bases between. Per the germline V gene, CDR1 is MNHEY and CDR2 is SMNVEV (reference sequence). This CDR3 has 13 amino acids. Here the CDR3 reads CASRLALLYEQYF. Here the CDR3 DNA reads TGTGCCAGCAGGCTAGCTCTACTTTACGAGCAGTACTTC.

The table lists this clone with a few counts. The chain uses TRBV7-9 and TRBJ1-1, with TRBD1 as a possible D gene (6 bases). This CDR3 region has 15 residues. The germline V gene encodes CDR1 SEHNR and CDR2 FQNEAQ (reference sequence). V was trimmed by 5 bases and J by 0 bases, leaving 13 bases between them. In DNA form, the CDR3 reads TGTGCCAGCAGCCAACAGACAGGTCTGAACACTGAAGCTTTCTTT. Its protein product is CASSQQTGLNTEAFF.

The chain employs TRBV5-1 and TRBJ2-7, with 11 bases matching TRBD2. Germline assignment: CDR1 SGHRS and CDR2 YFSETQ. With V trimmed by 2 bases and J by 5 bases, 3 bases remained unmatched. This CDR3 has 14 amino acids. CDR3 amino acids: CASSLVAGGDEQYF. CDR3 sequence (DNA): TGCGCCAGCAGCTTAGTAGCGGGAGGGGACGAGCAGTACTTC.

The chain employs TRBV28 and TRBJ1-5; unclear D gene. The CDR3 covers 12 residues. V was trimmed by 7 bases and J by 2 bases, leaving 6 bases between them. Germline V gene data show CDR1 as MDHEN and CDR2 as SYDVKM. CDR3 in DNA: TGTGCCAGCAATATTGGCAATCAGCCCCAGCATTTT. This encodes CASNIGNQPQHF.

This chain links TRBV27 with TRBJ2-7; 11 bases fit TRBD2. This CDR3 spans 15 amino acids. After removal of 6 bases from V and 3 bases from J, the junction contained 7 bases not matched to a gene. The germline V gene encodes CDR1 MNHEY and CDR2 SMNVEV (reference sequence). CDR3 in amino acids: CASRVGTSGNYEQYF. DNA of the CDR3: TGTGCCAGCAGGGTGGGGACTAGCGGTAACTACGAGCAGTACTTC.

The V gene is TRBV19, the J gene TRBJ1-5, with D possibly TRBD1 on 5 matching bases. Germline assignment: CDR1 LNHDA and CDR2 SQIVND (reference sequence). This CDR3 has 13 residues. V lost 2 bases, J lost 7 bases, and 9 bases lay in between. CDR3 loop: CASSIQGWQPQHF. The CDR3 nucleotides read TGTGCCAGTAGTATACAGGGTTGGCAGCCCCAGCATTTT. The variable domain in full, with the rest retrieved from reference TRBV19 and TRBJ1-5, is DGGITQSPKYLFRKEGQNVTLSCEQNLNHDAMYWYRQDPGQGLRLIYYSQIVNDFQKGDIAEGYSVSREKKESFPLTVTSAQKNPTAFYLCASSIQGWQPQHFGDGTRLSIL.

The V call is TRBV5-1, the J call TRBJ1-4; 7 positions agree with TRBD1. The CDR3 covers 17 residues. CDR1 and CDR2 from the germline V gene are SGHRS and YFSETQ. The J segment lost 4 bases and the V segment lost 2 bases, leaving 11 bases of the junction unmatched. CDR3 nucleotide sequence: TGCGCCAGCAGCTTTCGTCTCCCAGGGGGAGGTAATGAAAAACTGTTTTTT. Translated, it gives CASSFRLPGGGNEKLFF.